The sequence of this T cell receptor beta chain was determined in a study of T-cell reconstitution after alpha-beta-depleted transplantation in children. V gave up 2 bases and J gave up 7 bases, with 14 bases separating them. The germline CDR1 and CDR2 sequences are SQVTM and ANQGSEA. The length of the CDR3 is 13 residues. This clonotype appeared many times. It was with unique molecular identifiers that the TCRbeta library was prepared. TCRdb reprocessed the PCR reads with MiXCR, giving one entry per CDR3 protein. The sample has 190,000 or so distinct CDR3 sequences, roughly 7.5% seen once. The V and J genes are TRBV29-1 and TRBJ2-5; D is possibly TRBD2 (6 bases). The sequence derives from a human donor who donated a stem cell graft to a child with Wiskott-Aldrich syndrome. The specimen was PBMCs from the stem cell graft donor, collected from the stem cell graft. For the CDR3, the DNA is TGCAGCGTTGAACTCGGAGGGCTACGGACCCAGTACTTC. Its translation is CSVELGGLRTQYF.